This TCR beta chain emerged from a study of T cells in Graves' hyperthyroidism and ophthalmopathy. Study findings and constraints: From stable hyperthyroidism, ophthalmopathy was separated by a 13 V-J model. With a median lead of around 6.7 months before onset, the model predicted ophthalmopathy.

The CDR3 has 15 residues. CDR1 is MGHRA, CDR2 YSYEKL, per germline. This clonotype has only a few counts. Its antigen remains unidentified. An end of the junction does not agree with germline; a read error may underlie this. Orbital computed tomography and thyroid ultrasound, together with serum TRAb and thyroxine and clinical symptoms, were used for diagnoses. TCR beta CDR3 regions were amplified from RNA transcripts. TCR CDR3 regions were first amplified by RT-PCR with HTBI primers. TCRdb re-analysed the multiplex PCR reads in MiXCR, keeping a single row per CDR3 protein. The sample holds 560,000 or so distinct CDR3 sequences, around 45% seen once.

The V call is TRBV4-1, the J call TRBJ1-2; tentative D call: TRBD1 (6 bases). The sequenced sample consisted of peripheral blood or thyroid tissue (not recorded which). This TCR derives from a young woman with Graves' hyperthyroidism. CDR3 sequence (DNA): TGTGCCAGCAGCCAAGAAGTGGCGGGGGCAAGCGGCTACACCTTC. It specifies CASSQEVAGASGYTF.